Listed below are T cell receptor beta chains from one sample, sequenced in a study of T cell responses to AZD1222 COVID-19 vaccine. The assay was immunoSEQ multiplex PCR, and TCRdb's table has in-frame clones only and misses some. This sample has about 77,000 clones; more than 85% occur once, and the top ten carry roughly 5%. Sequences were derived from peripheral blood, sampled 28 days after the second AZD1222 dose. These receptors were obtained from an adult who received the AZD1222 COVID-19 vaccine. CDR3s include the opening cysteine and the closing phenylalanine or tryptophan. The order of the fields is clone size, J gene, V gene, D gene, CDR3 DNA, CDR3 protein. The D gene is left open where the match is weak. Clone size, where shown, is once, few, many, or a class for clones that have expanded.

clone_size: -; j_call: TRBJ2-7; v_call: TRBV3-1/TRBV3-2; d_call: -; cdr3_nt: TGTGCCAGCAGCCTACGGTCCTGGGAGCAGTACTTC; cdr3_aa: CASSLRSWEQYF
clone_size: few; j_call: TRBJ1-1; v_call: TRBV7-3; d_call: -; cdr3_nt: TGTGCCAGCAGCTTAAAGGGCAGGGGTGAAGCTTTCTTT; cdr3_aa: CASSLKGRGEAFF
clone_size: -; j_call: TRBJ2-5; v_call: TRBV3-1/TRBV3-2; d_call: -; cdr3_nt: TGTGCCAGCAGCCAACGGGTCAGCGGCCAAGAGACCCAGTACTTC; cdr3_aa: CASSQRVSGQETQYF
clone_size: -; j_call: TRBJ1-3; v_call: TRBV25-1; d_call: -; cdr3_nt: TGTGCCAGCAGTGAGGTGGGCGGGGTCGGAAACACCATATATTTT; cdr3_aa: CASSEVGGVGNTIYF
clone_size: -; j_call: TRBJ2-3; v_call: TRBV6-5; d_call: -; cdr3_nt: TGTGCCACCCATCAGGTCCGGTCTGGGGAGACGCAGTATTTT; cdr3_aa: CATHQVRSGETQYF
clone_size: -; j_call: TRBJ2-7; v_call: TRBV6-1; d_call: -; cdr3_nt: TGTGCCAGCAGTGAAGATAGTCTAGTTTACGAGCAGTACTTC; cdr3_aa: CASSEDSLVYEQYF
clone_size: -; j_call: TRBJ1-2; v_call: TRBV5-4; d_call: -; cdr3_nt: TGTGCCAGCAATAAAGGGGGGACCTATGGCTACACCTTC; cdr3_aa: CASNKGGTYGYTF
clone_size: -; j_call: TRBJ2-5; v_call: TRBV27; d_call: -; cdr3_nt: TGTGCCAGCAGTTTATTGGGTGGGAGTGGAGAGACCCAGTACTTC; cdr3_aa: CASSLLGGSGETQYF
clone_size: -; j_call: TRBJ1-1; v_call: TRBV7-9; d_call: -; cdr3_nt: TGTGCCCTGGGGGCGGACAACACTGAAGCTTTCTTT; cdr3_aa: CALGADNTEAFF
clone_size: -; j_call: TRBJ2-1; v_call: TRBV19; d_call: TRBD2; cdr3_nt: TGTGCCAGTAGCTTGACTAGCGGAGACTACAATGAGCAGTTCTTC; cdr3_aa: CASSLTSGDYNEQFF
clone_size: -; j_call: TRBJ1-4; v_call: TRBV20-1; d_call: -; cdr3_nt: TGCAGTGCTAGTGACCCAGGGCTTGAAGAAAAACTGTTTTTT; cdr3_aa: CSASDPGLEEKLFF
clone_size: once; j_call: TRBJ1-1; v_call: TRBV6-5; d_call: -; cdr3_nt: TGTGCCAGCAGTTACAGTCTCCTGAACACTGAAGCTTTCTTT; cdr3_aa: CASSYSLLNTEAFF
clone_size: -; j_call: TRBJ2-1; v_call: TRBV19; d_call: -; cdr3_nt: TGTGCCAGTAGCCCCCGGCAGGACAATGAGCAGTTCTTC; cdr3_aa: CASSPRQDNEQFF
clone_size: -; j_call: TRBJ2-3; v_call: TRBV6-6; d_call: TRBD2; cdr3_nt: TGTGCCAGCGGACCAGGGAGAACTAGCGGGAGGCATACGCAGTATTTT; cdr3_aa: CASGPGRTSGRHTQYF
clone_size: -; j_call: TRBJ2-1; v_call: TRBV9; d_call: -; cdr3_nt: TGTGCCAGCAGCCCCGCCCGAAGCAATGAGCAGTTCTTC; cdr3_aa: CASSPARSNEQFF
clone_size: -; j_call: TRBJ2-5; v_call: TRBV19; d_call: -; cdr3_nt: TGTGCCAGTAGTATAAGGGAGGTGATGTCTAGAGAGACCCAGTACTTC; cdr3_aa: CASSIREVMSRETQYF
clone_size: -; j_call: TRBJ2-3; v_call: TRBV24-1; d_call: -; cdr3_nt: TGTGCCACCAGTGTTGGAGGAAGGGATACGCAGTATTTT; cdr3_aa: CATSVGGRDTQYF
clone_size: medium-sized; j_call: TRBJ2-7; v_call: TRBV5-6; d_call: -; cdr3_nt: TGTGCCAGCAGCTGGGAGGTTACGTCCTACGAGCAGTACTTC; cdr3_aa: CASSWEVTSYEQYF
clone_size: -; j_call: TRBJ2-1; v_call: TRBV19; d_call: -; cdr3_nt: TGTGCCAGTAGTATCGGGACTTTAACTGAGCAGTTCTTC; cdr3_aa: CASSIGTLTEQFF
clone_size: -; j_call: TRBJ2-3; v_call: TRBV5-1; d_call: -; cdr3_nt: TGCGCCAGCAGCTTGGACGCGGGCACAGATACGCAGTATTTT; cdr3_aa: CASSLDAGTDTQYF
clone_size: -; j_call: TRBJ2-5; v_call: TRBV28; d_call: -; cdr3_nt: TGTGCCAGCAGCACTTTTGGGTGTTTTTGGGAGACCCAGTACTTC; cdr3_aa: CASSTFGCFWETQYF
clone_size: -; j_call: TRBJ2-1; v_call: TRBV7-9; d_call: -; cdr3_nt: TGTGCCAGCAGCCCCCTCGCGGGGCCGTACAATGAGCAGTTCTTC; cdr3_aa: CASSPLAGPYNEQFF
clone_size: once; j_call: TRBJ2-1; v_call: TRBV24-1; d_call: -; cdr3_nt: TGTGCCACCTACGGGGCAGGCCGGGATCGGGATGAGCAGTTCTTC; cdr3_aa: CATYGAGRDRDEQFF
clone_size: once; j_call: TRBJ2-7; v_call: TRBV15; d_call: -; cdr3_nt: TGTGCCACCAGGGAAGACCGGATTGGACTCGAGCAGTACTTC; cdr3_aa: CATREDRIGLEQYF
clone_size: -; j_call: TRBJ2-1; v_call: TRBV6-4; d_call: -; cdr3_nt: TGTGCCAGCAGTGACTCCGGGCTTAATGAGCAGTTCTTC; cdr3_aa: CASSDSGLNEQFF
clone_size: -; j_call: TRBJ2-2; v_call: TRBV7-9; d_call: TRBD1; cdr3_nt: TGTGCCAGCAGCTTATCCCCTTTTGCAGGGGGTGCGAACACCGGGGAGCTGTTTTTT; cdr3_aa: CASSLSPFAGGANTGELFF
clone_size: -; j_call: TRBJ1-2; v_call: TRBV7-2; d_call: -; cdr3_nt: TGTGCCAGCTATGGCTACACCTTC; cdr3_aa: CASYGYTF
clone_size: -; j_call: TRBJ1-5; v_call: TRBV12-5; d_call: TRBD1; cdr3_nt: TGTGCTAGTGGTTTGCACCGCGGACAGGGGTCCAATCAGCCCCAGCATTTT; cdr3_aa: CASGLHRGQGSNQPQHF
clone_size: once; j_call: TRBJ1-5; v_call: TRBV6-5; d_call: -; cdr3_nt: TGTGCCAGCAGTTTAAGGGGTCATAGCAATCAGCCCCAGCATTTT; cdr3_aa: CASSLRGHSNQPQHF
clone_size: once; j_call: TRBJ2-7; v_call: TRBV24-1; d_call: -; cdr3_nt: TGTGCCACCAGTGCCCCCGCTGGGGGGTCCTACGAGCAGTACTTC; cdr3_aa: CATSAPAGGSYEQYF
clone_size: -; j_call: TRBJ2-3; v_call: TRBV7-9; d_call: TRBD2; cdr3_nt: TGTGCCAGCAGCTTACTCGCGGGAGGCACAGATACGCAGTATTTT; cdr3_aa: CASSLLAGGTDTQYF
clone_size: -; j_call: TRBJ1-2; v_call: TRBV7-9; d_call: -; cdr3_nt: TGTGCCAGCAGCTTTGGGGGGTTCTTTGATGGCTACACCTTC; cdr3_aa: CASSFGGFFDGYTF
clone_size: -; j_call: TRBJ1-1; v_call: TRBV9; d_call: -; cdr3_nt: TGTGCCAGCAGCGTAGATCAGAACACTGAAGCTTTCTTT; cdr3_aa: CASSVDQNTEAFF
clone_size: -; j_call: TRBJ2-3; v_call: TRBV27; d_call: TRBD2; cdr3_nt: TGTGCCAGCAGTCCCACAGGTTCGGGACTAGGAGTCACAGATACGCAGTATTTT; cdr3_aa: CASSPTGSGLGVTDTQYF
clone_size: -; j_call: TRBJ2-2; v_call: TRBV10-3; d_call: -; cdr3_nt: TGTGCCATCAGTGCACTAGCACCAACCGGGGAGCTGTTTTTT; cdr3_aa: CAISALAPTGELFF
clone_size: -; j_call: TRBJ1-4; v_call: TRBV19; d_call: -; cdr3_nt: TGTGCCAGTAGTATTTGGGGGACCGGGACACAAGAAAAACTGTTTTTT; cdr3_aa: CASSIWGTGTQEKLFF
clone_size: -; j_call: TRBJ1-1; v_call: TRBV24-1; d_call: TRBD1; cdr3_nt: TGTGCCACCAGTGATTCCTACAGGGGCCCTGAAGCTTTCTTT; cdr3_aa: CATSDSYRGPEAFF
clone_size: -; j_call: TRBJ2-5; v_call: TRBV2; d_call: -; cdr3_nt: TGTGCCAGCAGCCTCTTACGAAGCGGGGAGACCCAGTACTTC; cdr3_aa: CASSLLRSGETQYF
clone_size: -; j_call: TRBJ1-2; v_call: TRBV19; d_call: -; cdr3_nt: TGTGCCAGTACCCTGGTGGGGGTTAACTATGGCTACACCTTC; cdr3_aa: CASTLVGVNYGYTF
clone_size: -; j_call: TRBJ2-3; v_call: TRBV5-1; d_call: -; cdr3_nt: TGCGCCAGCAGCTTGGCCATTGGCGGGGTAACAGATACGCAGTATTTT; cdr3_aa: CASSLAIGGVTDTQYF
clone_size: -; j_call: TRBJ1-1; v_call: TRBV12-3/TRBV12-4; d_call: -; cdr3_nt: TGTGCCAGCAGTTTGCGTCTAGGGCAGGAAGCTTTCTTT; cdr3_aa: CASSLRLGQEAFF
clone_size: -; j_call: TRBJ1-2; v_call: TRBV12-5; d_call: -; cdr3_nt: TGTGCTAGTGGTTTGCCAGTTCTAACCTTC; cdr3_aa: CASGLPVLTF